This entry lists 9 T cell receptor beta chains sequenced from one sample in a study of PD-1 blockade in classical Hodgkin lymphoma. Only in-frame clones appear in the TCRdb table, and some are missing; sequencing was by immunoSEQ multiplex PCR. The table records approximately 47,000 clones, roughly 93% of them present only once. The time point here: newly diagnosed, previously untreated cHL patient sample. The sequencing sample was made of peripheral blood mononuclear cells (PBMCs). All receptors come from a human donor with classical Hodgkin lymphoma.

The chain has TRBV5-6 and TRBJ2-5, with D uncertain. Germline CDR1 is SGHDT and CDR2 is YYEEEE. The CDR3 covers 12 residues. The V and J ends lost 8 bases and 5 bases respectively, with 13 bases between them. CDR3 DNA: TGTGCCAGTCGATGGGGAAGCGAGACCCAGTACTTC. Translation: CASRWGSETQYF.

The rearrangement uses TRBV6-5 and TRBJ1-1, with D possibly being TRBD1 (5 bases). Germline loops: CDR1 MNHEY, CDR2 SVGAGI. CDR3 size: 14 residues. V gave up 2 bases and J gave up 2 bases, with 9 bases separating them. CDR3 residues: CASSYGRTNTEAFF. CDR3 coding DNA: TGTGCCAGCAGTTACGGCAGGACAAACACTGAAGCTTTCTTT.

This clone was counted only a few times. The CDR3 reads CASSVEGVPSGELFF. The CDR3 region has the DNA TGTGCCAGCAGTGTTGAGGGGGTGCCGTCCGGGGAGCTGTTTTTT. V is TRBV2 and J is TRBJ2-2, with TRBD1 as a possible D gene (6 bases). Germline loops: CDR1 SNHLY, CDR2 FYNNEI. V lost 4 bases, J lost 6 bases, and 15 bases lay in between. There are 15 residues in the CDR3.

The chain has TRBV5-1 and TRBJ2-1; 15 positions agree with TRBD2. V dropped 4 bases and J dropped 4; count of bases not matched to a gene: 3. Per the germline V gene, CDR1 is SGHRS and CDR2 is YFSETQ. The CDR3 spans 16 residues. The CDR3 sequence: CASSTGLAGGYNEQFF. In nucleotides, the CDR3 is TGCGCCAGCAGCACCGGACTAGCGGGAGGGTACAATGAGCAGTTCTTC.

The chain uses TRBV28 and TRBJ1-2; 11 bases are a match to TRBD1. V gave up 4 bases and J gave up 2 bases; unmatched junction bases: 9. The CDR3 runs to 17 residues. The V gene's germline CDR1 is MDHEN and CDR2 SYDVKM. The chain's CDR3 is CASSSGTGGLTNYGYTF. The CDR3 bases are TGTGCCAGCAGTTCCGGGACAGGGGGTCTAACAAACTATGGCTACACCTTC.

With respect to this clone: At one boundary the junction diverges from the germline segment, which might be a read error. The same CDR3 also results from other DNA sequences found in this sample. This chain uses TRBV7-3 with TRBJ2-5; 10 bases align to TRBD2. Germline V CDR1 and CDR2: SGHTA, FQGTGA. The CDR3 consists of 15 residues. CDR3 protein: CASSQGTSEGETQYF. CDR3 DNA sequence: TGCGCCAGCAGCCAAGGGACTAGCGAGGGAGAGACCCAGTACTTC.

V gene TRBV27 combines with J gene TRBJ1-6, with 7 bases lining up with TRBD1. This CDR3 is built from 15 residues. Germline loops: CDR1 MNHEY, CDR2 SMNVEV (reference sequence). With V trimmed by 2 bases and J by 7 bases, 5 bases remained unmatched. This CDR3 reads CASSLTDRVNSPLHF. As DNA, the CDR3 is TGTGCCAGCAGTTTAACAGACAGGGTGAATTCACCCCTCCACTTT.

The rearrangement joins TRBV5-4 to TRBJ2-3, with D possibly being TRBD1 or TRBD2 (5 bases each). Germline-derived CDR1 and CDR2 are SGHNT and YYREEE (reference sequence). The CDR3 length is 15 residues. Trimming removed 3 bases from V and 2 bases from J, with 13 bases in between. CDR3 loop: CASSWGSRSTDTQYF. The CDR3 DNA reads TGTGCCAGCAGCTGGGGGTCCCGATCCACAGATACGCAGTATTTT. The full variable domain, rest sourced from reference TRBV5-4 and TRBJ2-3, is ETGVTQSPTHLIKTRGQQVTLRCSSQSGHNTVSWYQQALGQGPQFIFQYYREEENGRGNFPPRFSGLQFPNYSSELNVNALELDDSALYLCASSWGSRSTDTQYFGPGTRLTVL.

The chain combines TRBV6-5 with TRBJ2-3, with 13 bases aligning to TRBD2. The CDR3 is 15 residues long. Germline V gives CDR1 MNHEY, CDR2 SVGAGI. After removal of 2 bases from V and 4 bases from J, the junction contained 0 bases not matched to a gene. CDR3 sequence reads: CASSYGLAGADTQYF. The CDR3 DNA is TGTGCCAGCAGTTACGGACTAGCGGGAGCAGATACGCAGTATTTT.